This T cell receptor beta chain derives from a study of CXCR3-negative and CXCR3-positive naive CD8 T cells. It was by 5' RACE with UMI labels that the TRB cDNA libraries were prepared. TCRdb re-called the 5' RACE reads; every CDR3 protein appears as one record, without DNA. The repertoire table contains around 84,000 distinct CDR3 sequences. As concerns this clonotype: Its antigen is unidentified.

Germline V lookup: CDR1 SNHLY, CDR2 FYNNEI. The length of the CDR3 is 14 residues. Whole-study findings and limits: Naive cells that were CXCR3-positive had more hydrophobic TRB CDR3s (compared with CXCR3-negative naive cells). Naive subsets expressed similar surface CD5; TRB CDR3 features served to infer TCR strength. The level of CXCR3 expression partially decreased after cryopreservation; the majority of assays used fresh PBMCs.

Sequencing was done on a sample of naive CXCR3+ CD8+ T cells from blood. Subset specified: CD45RO-CCR7+CD27+CD95- naive CD8+ T cells expressing CXCR3 (TNR3+). This chain joins TRBV2 and TRBJ2-5. The receptor's source is a human donor in good health. Some clones in this sample may be carry-over from other donors' samples. The CDR3 sequence: CASRSGRRQETQYF.